This T cell receptor (beta chain) was profiled in a study of neurological immune-mediated disorders. This clonotype was recorded at least ten times. The time point is: longitudinal time-point 2. The V gene end was trimmed by 3 bases and the J gene end by 5 bases; junction bases not matched to a gene: 9. The CDR3 length is 15 residues. Germline CDR1 SGHRS, CDR2 YFSETQ. In TCRdb, the 5' RACE reads were re-called with MiXCR into one record per CDR3 protein. The sample shows about 90,000 distinct CDR3 sequences, roughly an eighth of them seen only once. This TCR was recovered from a female donor with HTLV-1-associated myelopathy (HAM/TSP). The sequenced sample consisted of PBMCs. The chain carries TRBV5-1 and TRBJ2-7, with 9 positions matching TRBD1. The CDR3 bases are TGCGCCAGCAGCTCCCCGGGACAGGGTGTTGACGAGCAGTACTTC. It specifies CASSSPGQGVDEQYF. The variable domain in full, completed from reference TRBV5-1 and TRBJ2-7, reads KAGVTQTPRYLIKTRGQQVTLSCSPISGHRSVSWYQQTPGQGLQFLFEYFSETQRNKGNFPGRFSGRQFSNSRSEMNVSTLELGDSALYLCASSSPGQGVDEQYFGPGTRLTVT.